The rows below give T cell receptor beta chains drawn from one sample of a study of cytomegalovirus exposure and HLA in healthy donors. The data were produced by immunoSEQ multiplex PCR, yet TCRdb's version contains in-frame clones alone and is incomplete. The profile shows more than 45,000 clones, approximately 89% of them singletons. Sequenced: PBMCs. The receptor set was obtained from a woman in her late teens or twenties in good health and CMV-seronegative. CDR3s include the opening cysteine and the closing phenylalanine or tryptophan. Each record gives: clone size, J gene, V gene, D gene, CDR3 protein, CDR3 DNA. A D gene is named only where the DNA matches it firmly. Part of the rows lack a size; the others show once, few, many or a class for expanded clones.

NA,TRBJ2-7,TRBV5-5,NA,CASSLDQFYRDF,TGTGCCAGCAGCTTGGACCAATTCTACCGGGATTTC
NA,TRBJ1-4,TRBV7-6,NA,CASSLAPPVREMSRLFF,TGTGCCAGCAGCTTAGCCCCCCCCGTGCGGGAGATGAGTCGACTGTTTTTT
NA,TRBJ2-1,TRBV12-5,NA,CASGRTKGGASYNEQFF,TGTGCTAGTGGGCGGACAAAAGGGGGGGCCTCCTACAATGAGCAGTTCTTC
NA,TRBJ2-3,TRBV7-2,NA,CASSLYFSSTDTQYF,TGTGCCAGCAGCTTATACTTCTCTAGCACAGATACGCAGTATTTT
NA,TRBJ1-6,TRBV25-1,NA,CASSGPGGSSYNSPLHF,TGTGCCAGCAGTGGCCCGGGGGGGAGCTCCTATAATTCACCCCTCCACTTT
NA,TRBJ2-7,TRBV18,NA,CASSPASDYEQYF,TGTGCCAGCTCACCGGCTAGCGACTACGAGCAGTACTTC
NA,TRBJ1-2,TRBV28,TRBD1,CAILSLPVGTGGANYGYTF,TGTGCCATCTTGAGCCTCCCCGTCGGGACAGGGGGCGCAAACTATGGCTACACCTTC
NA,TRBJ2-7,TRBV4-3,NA,CASSQEYGALSSYEQYF,TGCGCCAGCAGCCAAGAGTATGGAGCCTTAAGCTCCTACGAGCAGTACTTC
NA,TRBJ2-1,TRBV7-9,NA,CASSLVSVLSYNEQFF,TGTGCCAGCAGCTTAGTGAGCGTCCTATCCTACAATGAGCAGTTCTTC
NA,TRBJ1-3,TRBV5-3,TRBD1,CARGPQGLLGNTIYF,TGTGCCAGAGGACCACAGGGGCTGCTCGGAAACACCATATATTTT
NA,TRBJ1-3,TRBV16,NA,CASSPTRGNTIYF,TGTGCCAGCAGCCCAACGAGAGGGAACACCATATATTTT
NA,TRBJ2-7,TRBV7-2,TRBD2,CASSSNPLAGGEFYF,TGTGCCAGCAGCTCCAATCCTCTAGCGGGAGGCGAATTTTACTTC
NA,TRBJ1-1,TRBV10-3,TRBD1,CAISAVPGQGTNTEAFF,TGTGCCATCAGTGCCGTCCCGGGACAGGGGACGAACACTGAAGCTTTCTTT
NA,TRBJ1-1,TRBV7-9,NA,CASSLGGPRWTEAFF,TGTGCCAGCAGCCTAGGTGGGCCCAGATGGACTGAAGCTTTCTTT
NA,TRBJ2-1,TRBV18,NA,CASSPPSGGLFGEQFF,TGTGCCAGCTCACCACCGAGTGGGGGACTTTTCGGTGAGCAGTTCTTC
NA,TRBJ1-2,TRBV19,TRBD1,CASRRTGGDYGYTF,TGTGCCAGTAGGCGAACAGGGGGTGACTATGGCTACACCTTC
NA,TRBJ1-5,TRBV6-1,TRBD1,CASSETGAPQPQHF,TGTGCCAGCAGTGAGACAGGGGCTCCTCAGCCCCAGCATTTT
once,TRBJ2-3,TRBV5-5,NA,CASNGEYLGGADTQYF,TGTGCCAGCAACGGAGAGTACTTAGGAGGGGCAGATACGCAGTATTTT
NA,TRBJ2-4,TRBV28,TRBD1,CASSSNRDRDMDIQYF,TGTGCCAGCAGTTCAAACCGGGACAGGGATATGGACATTCAGTACTTC
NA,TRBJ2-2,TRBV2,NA,CASSERAGQVLGGELFF,TGTGCCAGCAGTGAAAGGGCAGGGCAGGTTTTGGGCGGGGAGCTGTTTTTT
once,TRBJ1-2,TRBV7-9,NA,CASSSVGREDYGYTF,TGTGCCAGCAGCTCTGTTGGCAGGGAGGACTATGGCTACACCTTC
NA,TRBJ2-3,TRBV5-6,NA,CASTGTLYVNTQYF,TGTGCCAGCACGGGGACTCTCTACGTGAATACGCAGTATTTT
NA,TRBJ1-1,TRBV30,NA,CAWSLSPDTEAFF,TGTGCCTGGAGTTTATCCCCGGACACTGAAGCTTTCTTT
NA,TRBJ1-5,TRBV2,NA,CASSDPGHPGNQPQHF,TGTGCCAGCAGTGATCCGGGACACCCGGGGAATCAGCCCCAGCATTTT
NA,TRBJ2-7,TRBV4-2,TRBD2,CASSQGGLADIAYEQYF,TGTGCCAGCAGCCAAGGAGGACTAGCGGACATTGCCTACGAGCAGTACTTC
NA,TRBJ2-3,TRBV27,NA,CASSLSPSHTQYF,TGTGCCAGCAGTTTATCCCCCAGTCATACGCAGTATTTT
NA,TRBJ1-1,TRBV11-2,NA,CASSLREGAEAFF,TGTGCCAGCAGCTTAAGGGAGGGTGCTGAAGCTTTCTTT
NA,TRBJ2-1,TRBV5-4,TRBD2,CASSAGLAGAAEQFF,TGTGCCAGCAGCGCGGGACTAGCGGGGGCAGCTGAGCAGTTCTTC
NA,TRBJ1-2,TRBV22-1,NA,CPGSPTRSQGATYGYTF,TGTCCTGGGAGCCCCACACGTAGCCAGGGGGCGACCTATGGCTACACCTTC
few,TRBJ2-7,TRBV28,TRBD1,CASMDRRFPYEQYF,TGTGCCAGCATGGACAGGCGTTTCCCCTACGAGCAGTACTTC
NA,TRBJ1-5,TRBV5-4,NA,CASSLAHSNQPQHF,TGTGCCAGCAGCTTGGCCCATAGCAATCAGCCCCAGCATTTT
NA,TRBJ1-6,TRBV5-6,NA,CASSFTRALLSSYNSPLHF,TGTGCCAGCAGCTTTACGAGAGCCTTATTGAGCTCCTATAATTCACCCCTCCACTTT
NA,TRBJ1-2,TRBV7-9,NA,CASSLDSLYGYTF,TGTGCCAGCAGCTTAGATTCCCTATATGGCTACACCTTC
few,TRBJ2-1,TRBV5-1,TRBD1,CASTYRGRGNEQFF,TGCGCCAGCACCTACAGGGGCCGTGGCAATGAGCAGTTCTTC
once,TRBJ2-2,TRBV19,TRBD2,CASSIAQRDAGELFF,TGTGCCAGTAGTATAGCTCAGCGGGATGCCGGGGAGCTGTTTTTT
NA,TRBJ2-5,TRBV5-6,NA,CASSLGVGGSRETQYF,TGTGCCAGCAGCTTGGGCGTTGGGGGGTCCCGGGAGACCCAGTACTTC
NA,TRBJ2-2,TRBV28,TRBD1,CASRTGWDAGELFF,TGTGCCAGCAGGACAGGGTGGGATGCCGGGGAGCTGTTTTTT
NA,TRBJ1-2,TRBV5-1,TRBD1,CASSLEVGGNYGYTF,TGCGCCAGCAGCTTGGAGGTAGGGGGCAACTATGGCTACACCTTC
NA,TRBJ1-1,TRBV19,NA,CASSPTGNTEAFF,TGTGCCAGTAGCCCCACAGGGAACACTGAAGCTTTCTTT
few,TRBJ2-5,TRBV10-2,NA,CASSRLKETQYF,TGCGCCAGCTCCCGGTTGAAAGAGACCCAGTACTTC
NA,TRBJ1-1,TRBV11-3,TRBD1,CASSLNQGATEAFF,TGTGCCAGCAGCTTAAATCAGGGGGCCACTGAAGCTTTCTTT
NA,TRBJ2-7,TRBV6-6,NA,CASSYASVGHEQYF,TGTGCCAGCAGTTACGCTAGCGTGGGCCACGAGCAGTACTTC
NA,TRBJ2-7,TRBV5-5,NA,CASSLEAHYEQYF,TGTGCCAGCAGCTTGGAAGCCCACTACGAGCAGTACTTC
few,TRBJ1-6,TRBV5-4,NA,CASSWDAGGPHSPLHF,TGTGCCAGCAGCTGGGACGCCGGGGGGCCGCATTCACCCCTCCACTTT
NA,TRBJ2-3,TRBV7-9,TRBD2,CASSQRLAGGRDTQYF,TGTGCCAGCAGCCAACGACTAGCGGGAGGGCGAGATACGCAGTATTTT
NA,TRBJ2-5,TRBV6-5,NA,CASSGQVQETQYF,TGTGCCAGCAGTGGGCAGGTCCAAGAGACCCAGTACTTC
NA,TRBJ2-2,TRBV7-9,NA,CASSFAGPRSRGELFF,TGTGCCAGCAGCTTTGCGGGGCCTCGATCCCGCGGGGAGCTGTTTTTT
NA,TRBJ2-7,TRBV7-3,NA,CASSLRLSPGRSYEQYF,TGTGCCAGCAGCTTAAGGTTGTCACCGGGTCGATCCTACGAGCAGTACTTC
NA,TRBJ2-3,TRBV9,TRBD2,CASSVRSSGLTDTQYF,TGTGCCAGCAGCGTAAGGTCTAGCGGCCTCACAGATACGCAGTATTTT
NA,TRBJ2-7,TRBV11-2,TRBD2,CASSLLKLPGLAGDYEQYF,TGTGCCAGCAGCTTACTTAAGTTGCCGGGACTAGCGGGAGACTACGAGCAGTACTTC
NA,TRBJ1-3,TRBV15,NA,CATKRAGAYSGNTIYF,TGTGCCACTAAAAGGGCAGGGGCCTACTCTGGAAACACCATATATTTT
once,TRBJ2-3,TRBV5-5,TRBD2,CASSLGTSGGTDTQYF,TGTGCCAGCAGCTTGGGGACTAGCGGGGGCACAGATACGCAGTATTTT
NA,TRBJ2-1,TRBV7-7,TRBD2,CASSPRTSGRYNEQFF,TGTGCTAGCAGTCCGAGGACTAGCGGGAGGTACAATGAGCAGTTCTTC
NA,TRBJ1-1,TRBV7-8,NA,CASSLIRQNTEAFF,TGTGCCAGCAGCTTAATCAGGCAAAACACTGAAGCTTTCTTT
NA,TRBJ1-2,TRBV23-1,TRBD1,CASGWDRPTSGYGYTF,TGCGCCAGCGGTTGGGACAGACCTACATCGGGCTATGGCTACACCTTC
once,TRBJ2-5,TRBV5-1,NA,CASSLDFETQYF,TGCGCCAGCAGCTTGGACTTTGAGACCCAGTACTTC
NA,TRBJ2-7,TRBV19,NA,CASSDTGHSYEQYF,TGTGCCAGTAGCGATACAGGACACTCCTACGAGCAGTACTTC
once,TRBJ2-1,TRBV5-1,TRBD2,CASSLGSVLAGKAEQFF,TGCGCCAGCAGCTTGGGTAGCGTACTAGCGGGAAAGGCTGAGCAGTTCTTC
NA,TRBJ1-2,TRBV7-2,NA,CASSLDDGGYTF,TGTGCCAGCAGCTTAGACGACGGGGGCTACACCTTC